The source of this TCR beta chain is a study of early T cells in non-severe SARS-CoV-2 infection. The germline CDR1 and CDR2 sequences are SSHAT and FNYEAQ (reference sequence). The CDR3 has 15 amino acids. MiXCR, applied by TCRdb to the 5' RACE reads, yields one record per CDR3 protein. The sample has some 58,000 distinct CDR3 sequences, 10% to 12% seen once; the top ten hold less than 3%. Details on this clonotype: Relative to the germline gene, one junction end is altered; a read error may explain this.

The source of this sequence is an adult who was a healthcare worker with PCR-confirmed SARS-CoV-2 infection or an uninfected control (not recorded which). The chain joins TRBV7-7 to TRBJ2-5; 7 bases are shared with TRBD2. This material consisted of whole blood, taken at baseline. DNA of the CDR3: TGTGCTAGCAGCTTAGACCCGGACTCCCGGGGGGCCCAGTACTTC. Residues: CASSLDPDSRGAQYF.